This T cell receptor (beta chain) comes out of a study of T cell responses to AZD1222 COVID-19 vaccine. The table came from immunoSEQ multiplex PCR; TCRdb's copy has only in-frame clones and leaves some out. The sample comprises tens of thousands of clones, 92% of which are singletons, and approximately 4.5% rests with the top ten. The CDR3 runs to 12 residues. Germline CDR1 and CDR2: KGHSH and LQKENI. Trimming cost V 0 bases and J 5 bases, with 4 bases left between them. Turning to this clone: The identical CDR3 is also encoded by other nucleotide sequences in the sample.

The source is an adult who received the AZD1222 COVID-19 vaccine. The genes are TRBV18 and TRBJ2-5; D gene uncertain. This sample comprised peripheral blood, obtained 28 days after the second AZD1222 dose. CDR3 in DNA: TGTGCCAGCTCACCACCAGGTGAGACCCAGTACTTC. Its translation: CASSPPGETQYF.